These 31 T cell receptor beta chains originate from one sample sequenced in a study of blood T cell repertoires in COVID-19. The protocol was immunoSEQ multiplex PCR, while the TCRdb copy is restricted to in-frame clones and leaves out a portion. The table shows approximately 350,000 clones, with about 90% occurring only once. Sequenced input: peripheral blood. These receptor sequences come from a man aged 35 to 55 with acute or convalescent COVID-19.

The V gene is TRBV4-2, the J gene TRBJ2-5; D unclear. Per the germline V gene, CDR1 is LGHNA and CDR2 is YNFKEQ. V lost 0 bases and J 9 bases, leaving 17 bases between the germline ends. The CDR3 is made up of 15 amino acids. This CDR3 is CASSQESWSADSQYF. The CDR3 DNA sequence: TGTGCCAGCAGCCAAGAGAGTTGGTCGGCGGATTCCCAGTACTTC.

The gene calls are TRBV5-1 and TRBJ2-7; TRBD2 is a possible D gene (5 bases). The V and J ends lost 0 bases and 3 bases respectively, with 10 bases between them. This CDR3 has 14 amino acids. Germline CDR1 and CDR2: SGHRS and YFSETQ. CDR3 DNA: TGCGCCAGCAGCTTGGACAGCGGACTCTACGAGCAGTACTTC. Its protein product is CASSLDSGLYEQYF.

The chain combines TRBV6-4 with TRBJ2-1; D is unclear. Germline-derived CDR1 and CDR2 are MRHNA and SNTAGT. The CDR3 length is 15 residues. V dropped 6 bases and J dropped 0 bases, with 12 bases sitting between them. DNA of the CDR3: TGTGCCAGCAGGCGAACTGCGAGCTCCTACAATGAGCAGTTCTTC. Amino acid sequence: CASRRTASSYNEQFF.

This clone was observed a handful of times. The V and J genes are TRBV6-2 or TRBV6-3 and TRBJ1-5; perhaps TRBD1 as D (6 bases). V lost 1 base and J 11 bases, leaving 15 bases between the germline ends. The CDR3 is 14 amino acids. The germline V gene has CDR1 MNHEY and CDR2 SVGEGT. The DNA of the CDR3 is TGTGCCAGCAGTTACTACGGGGGGCTAGAGGCCCAGCATTTT. This gives the protein CASSYYGGLEAQHF.

The chain has TRBV4-1 and TRBJ1-4; D is unclear. V was clipped by 0 bases and J by 8 bases, with 16 bases between them. CDR1 MGHRA and CDR2 YSYEKL come from the germline V gene. The CDR3 sequence is 16 residues long. This CDR3 is CASSQDSRRTLEKLFF. DNA for the CDR3: TGCGCCAGCAGCCAAGATAGTAGGAGGACGCTAGAAAAACTGTTTTTT.

This chain joins TRBV19 and TRBJ2-2, with TRBD2 matching over 7 bases. V lost 3 bases, J lost 7 bases, and 8 bases stayed unmatched. This CDR3 contains 15 residues. The germline V gene has CDR1 LNHDA and CDR2 SQIVND (reference sequence). As DNA, the CDR3 is TGTGCCAGTAGTATCGAACGAGCGGGGCGCGGGGAGCTGTTTTTT. This translates into CASSIERAGRGELFF.

This clone was seen just once. The chain couples TRBV5-1 to TRBJ2-1; 10 bases match TRBD2. The CDR3 extends over 17 amino acids. With 4 bases clipped from V and 4 bases from J, the junction kept 11 bases outside the gene matches. CDR1 and CDR2 from the germline V gene are SGHRS and YFSETQ. The CDR3: CASSVGRASGGYNEQFF. CDR3 in DNA: TGCGCCAGCAGCGTGGGGAGGGCTAGCGGGGGTTACAATGAGCAGTTCTTC.

CDR3 coding DNA: TGTGCCAGCAGCTTGTCAGGGATCGGCGAGCAGTACTTC. Its protein product is CASSLSGIGEQYF. The genes are TRBV5-5 and TRBJ2-7; D might be TRBD1 (5 bases). The CDR3 loop spans 13 amino acids. Trimming removed 1 base from V and 6 bases from J, with 11 bases in between. Germline V gene data show CDR1 as SGHKS and CDR2 as YYEKEE (reference sequence).

The CDR3 here is CATSDPSGKNTDTQYF. The CDR3 DNA reads TGTGCCACCAGTGATCCTAGCGGGAAAAACACAGATACGCAGTATTTT. This chain joins TRBV24-1 and TRBJ2-3; 9 bases fit TRBD2. This CDR3 is 16 amino acids long. Per germline, CDR1 KGHDR and CDR2 SFDVKD. V was pared by 3 bases and J by 2 bases, with 5 bases of the junction left unmatched.

The CDR3 sequence is CASSEGGVQPQHF. The CDR3 DNA is TGTGCCAGCAGTGAGGGGGGGGTTCAGCCCCAGCATTTT. V and J are TRBV6-1 and TRBJ1-5; D is possibly TRBD1 (5 bases). This CDR3 spans 13 amino acids. V was trimmed by 3 bases and J by 6 bases, leaving 9 bases between them. Looked up from germline, CDR1 is MNHNS and CDR2 is SASEGT.

The rearrangement uses TRBV2 and TRBJ1-2; TRBD1 matches at 10 bases. V was clipped by 3 bases and J by 5 bases; unmatched bases: 6. The CDR3 loop spans 15 amino acids. The germline CDR1 and CDR2 sequences are SNHLY and FYNNEI. CDR3 nucleotides: TGTGCCAGCAGTGAGTCGGACAGGGGGGCGTATGGCTACACCTTC. Translated: CASSESDRGAYGYTF.

This chain joins TRBV2 and TRBJ1-6, with a weak D call TRBD1 (5 bases). From germline, CDR1 is SNHLY and CDR2 FYNNEI. Trimming took off 8 bases at V and 4 bases at J, with 12 bases between the two ends. This CDR3 region has 14 residues. The CDR3 nucleotides are TGTGCCAGCCGCGAGCGGGGGTATAATTCACCCCTCCACTTT. Translating gives CASRERGYNSPLHF. Full variable domain (outside the CDR3, taken from reference TRBV2 and TRBJ1-6): EPEVTQTPSHQVTQMGQEVILRCVPISNHLYFYWYRQILGQKVEFLVSFYNNEISEKSEIFDDQFSVERPDGSNFTLKIRSTKLEDSAMYFCASRERGYNSPLHFGNGTRLTVT.

CDR3: CASSFDRANSPLHF. CDR3 DNA sequence: TGTGCCAGTAGTTTCGACAGGGCTAATTCACCCCTCCACTTT. This chain links TRBV19 with TRBJ1-6; 7 bases are a match to TRBD1. This CDR3 contains 14 residues. Trimming at V came to 5 bases and at J to 6 bases, leaving 4 bases not matched to a gene. Germline CDR1 and CDR2: LNHDA and SQIVND (reference sequence).

The CDR3 here is CAIKGEANYGYTF. CDR3 sequence (DNA): TGTGCCATCAAAGGGGAGGCGAACTATGGCTACACCTTC. The chain combines TRBV10-3 with TRBJ1-2, with TRBD1 as a possible D gene (5 bases). V was clipped by 7 bases and J by 2 bases, with 11 bases between them. Germline V lookup: CDR1 ENHRY, CDR2 SYGVKD. This CDR3 is 13 amino acids long.

The V and J genes are TRBV15 and TRBJ2-1, with a possible D match to TRBD2 (5 bases). This CDR3 is 16 amino acids long. Per the germline V gene, CDR1 is LNHNV and CDR2 is YYDKDF (reference sequence). With 0 bases removed from V and 0 bases from J, the gap between germline ends came to 9 bases. CDR3 coding DNA: TGTGCCACCAGCAGAGATACGGGGTACTCCTACAATGAGCAGTTCTTC. The encoded protein is CATSRDTGYSYNEQFF.

The J gene is TRBJ1-6, the V gene TRBV5-8; D gene ambiguous. The CDR3 sequence is 15 residues long. CDR1 is SGHTS, CDR2 YDEGEE, per germline. Trimming stripped 0 bases from V and 15 bases from J, with 19 bases between. CDR3 amino acids: CASSLVTTYLAGLHF. The CDR3 DNA follows: TGTGCCAGCAGCTTGGTGACCACTTATCTAGCAGGCCTCCACTTT.

V and J are TRBV27 and TRBJ1-2; TRBD1 agrees at 8 bases. This CDR3 spans 15 amino acids. V gave up 2 bases and J gave up 6 bases; unmatched junction bases: 8. The germline CDR1 and CDR2 sequences are MNHEY and SMNVEV (reference sequence). The CDR3 loop reads CASSLVAGGLDGYTF. CDR3 in DNA: TGTGCCAGCAGTTTAGTGGCAGGGGGCCTAGATGGCTACACCTTC.

This chain uses TRBV27 with TRBJ2-1; 12 nucleotides line up with TRBD1. Trimming removed 4 bases from V and 5 bases from J; junction bases left unmatched: 3. This CDR3 has 15 amino acids. From germline, CDR1 is MNHEY and CDR2 SMNVEV (reference sequence). CDR3 DNA sequence: TGTGCCAGCAGTTGGGACAGGGGGCCAAACAATGAGCAGTTCTTC. Amino acid sequence: CASSWDRGPNNEQFF.

The V gene is TRBV29-1, the J gene TRBJ1-1, with D perhaps TRBD1 (6 bases). CDR1 SQVTM and CDR2 ANQGSEA come from the germline V gene. The CDR3 extends over 15 amino acids. V was trimmed by 0 bases and J by 5 bases, leaving 16 bases between them. DNA of the CDR3: TGCAGCGTTGAAGATTCGGCAGGGGTGGAGACTGAAGCTTTCTTT. Amino acids: CSVEDSAGVETEAFF.

V is TRBV28 and J is TRBJ1-2; no definite D call. The germline V gene encodes CDR1 MDHEN and CDR2 SYDVKM. The CDR3 has 13 amino acids. Trimming took 8 bases from V and 1 from J, leaving 11 bases between them. CDR3 in amino acids: CASRLTVNYGYTF. In DNA form, the CDR3 reads TGTGCCAGCCGTCTGACTGTTAACTATGGCTACACCTTC.

This chain uses TRBV18 with TRBJ2-5, with D unresolved. The CDR3 is 14 amino acids. V dropped 0 bases and J dropped 5 bases, with 10 bases sitting between them. Germline V gene sequence: CDR1 KGHSH, CDR2 LQKENI. The CDR3 protein is CASSPPTVMETQYF. The CDR3 DNA follows: TGTGCCAGCTCACCACCTACAGTTATGGAGACCCAGTACTTC.

The V and J genes are TRBV5-1 and TRBJ1-1; D is unresolved. The CDR3 covers 15 residues. Trimming stripped 0 bases from V and 4 bases from J, with 13 bases between. Germline V gene data show CDR1 as SGHRS and CDR2 as YFSETQ. DNA of the CDR3: TGCGCCAGCAGCTTGGAAGTCGGAGCAGCCACTGAAGCTTTCTTT. It is translated as CASSLEVGAATEAFF.

The chain links TRBV19 to TRBJ2-3; D unclear. The CDR3 runs to 13 residues. V was trimmed by 3 bases and J by 0 bases, leaving 4 bases between them. Germline CDR1 is LNHDA and CDR2 is SQIVND (reference sequence). For the CDR3, the DNA is TGTGCCAGTAGTATTGAGAGCACAGATACGCAGTATTTT. Amino acids: CASSIESTDTQYF.

The CDR3 loop reads CSASRGDAHEQYF. In nucleotides, the CDR3 is TGCAGTGCTAGTCGAGGAGATGCGCACGAGCAGTACTTC. V gene TRBV20-1 combines with J gene TRBJ2-7; the D is unclear. The CDR3 extends over 13 amino acids. Per germline, CDR1 DFQATT and CDR2 SNEGSKA (reference sequence). Trimming stripped 3 bases from V and 5 bases from J, with 14 bases between.

The CDR3 sequence: CASSYSSQGGYF. CDR3 DNA: TGTGCCAGCAGTTACTCGAGTCAGGGAGGGTACTTC. The V call is TRBV6-6, the J call TRBJ2-7; weak D call: TRBD2 (6 bases). The germline gives CDR1 MNHNY, CDR2 SVGAGI (reference sequence). Between the trimmed V and J ends, which lost 0 bases and 12 bases, there was a span of 12 bases. The CDR3 extends over 12 amino acids.

This clone was detected a few times. The chain has TRBV21-1 and TRBJ1-6; the DNA was not used to check the table's D call, TRBD1. TRBV21-1 is deemed a pseudogene. The CDR3 runs 14 residues. CDR3 amino acids: CAAMGQLPNSPLHF. The CDR3 DNA sequence: TGTGCCGCGATGGGACAGTTGCCTAATTCACCCCTCCACTTT.

The genes are TRBV12-3 or TRBV12-4 and TRBJ1-2; D not resolved. The CDR3 has 13 residues. Trimming took off 3 bases at V and 4 bases at J, with 9 bases between the two ends. CDR3 bases: TGTGCCAGCAGTTTGGCAGGATCCTATGGCTACACCTTC. It specifies CASSLAGSYGYTF.

V usage is TRBV18 and J usage is TRBJ2-1; 8 positions agree with TRBD1. With 6 bases clipped from V and 6 bases from J, the junction kept 10 bases outside the gene matches. The CDR3 is made up of 15 amino acids. Germline V CDR1 and CDR2: KGHSH, LQKENI. The CDR3 nucleotides read TGTGCCAGCTCCCAAGGACAGGGAGGATCCAATGAGCAGTTCTTC. Translation: CASSQGQGGSNEQFF. Full variable domain (rest looked up from reference TRBV18 and TRBJ2-1): NAGVMQNPRHLVRRRGQEARLRCSPMKGHSHVYWYRQLPEEGLKFMVYLQKENIIDESGMPKERFSAEFPKEGPSILRIQQVVRGDSAAYFCASSQGQGGSNEQFFGPGTRLTVL.

The rearrangement links TRBV19 to TRBJ2-1, with TRBD1 matching 10 bases. The CDR3 has 16 residues. The V gene's germline CDR1 is LNHDA and CDR2 SQIVND (reference sequence). V shed 7 bases and J 7 bases; nucleotides not matched to a gene: 13. CDR3 in DNA: TGTGCCAGTATCCCCTCCGGGACAGGGGCTGGGAATGAGCAGTTCTTC. It translates to CASIPSGTGAGNEQFF.

V gene TRBV27 combines with J gene TRBJ1-1; D might be TRBD1 (6 bases). V gave up 3 bases and J gave up 5 bases, with 19 bases separating them. Germline values: CDR1 MNHEY, CDR2 SMNVEV (reference sequence). CDR3 length equals 16 residues. CDR3 nucleotide sequence: TGTGCCAGCAGTTTTTTGGGGGGGCTTATAGGAACTGAAGCTTTCTTT. The encoded protein is CASSFLGGLIGTEAFF.

J is TRBJ2-2 and V is TRBV5-1; 11 bases map to TRBD2. Trimming took 4 bases from V and 8 from J; bases not matched to a gene: 16. The CDR3 covers 18 residues. In germline, CDR1 is SGHRS, CDR2 YFSETQ. The CDR3 protein is CASSAGQKLAGVSGELFF. CDR3 DNA sequence: TGCGCCAGCAGCGCGGGCCAAAAACTAGCGGGGGTTTCGGGGGAGCTGTTTTTT.